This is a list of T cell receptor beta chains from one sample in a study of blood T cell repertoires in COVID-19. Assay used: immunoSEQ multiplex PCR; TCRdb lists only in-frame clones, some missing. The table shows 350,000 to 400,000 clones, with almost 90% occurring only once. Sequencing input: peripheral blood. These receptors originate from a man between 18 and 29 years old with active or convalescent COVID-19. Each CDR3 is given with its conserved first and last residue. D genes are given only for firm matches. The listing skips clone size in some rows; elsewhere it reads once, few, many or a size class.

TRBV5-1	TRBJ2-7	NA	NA	TGCGCCAGCAGCTTGGGTACTAACTCCTACGAGCAGTACTTC	CASSLGTNSYEQYF
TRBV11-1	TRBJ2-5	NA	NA	TGTGCCAGCAGCTTAGCGCTAAGGGCAGGGCCTGAAGAGACCCAGTACTTC	CASSLALRAGPEETQYF
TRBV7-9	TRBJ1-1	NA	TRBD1	TGTGCCAGCACAGACAGGGGTGGCGGTGAAGCTTTCTTT	CASTDRGGGEAFF
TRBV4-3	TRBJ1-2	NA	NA	TGCGCCAGCAGCCAAGACCACATTACAGCTAACTATGGCTACACCTTC	CASSQDHITANYGYTF
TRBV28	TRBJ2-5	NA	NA	TGTGCCAGCAGTGATCTCAGACAAGGAGGGCGAAAGGCCCAGTACTTC	CASSDLRQGGRKAQYF
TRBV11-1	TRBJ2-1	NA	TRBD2	TGTGCCAGCAGCTCCCGGGGGGAGCTTCTCAATGAGCAGTTCTTC	CASSSRGELLNEQFF
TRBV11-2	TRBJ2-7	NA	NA	TGTGCCAGCAGCCCACAGCATTCCTCCTACGAGCAGTACTTC	CASSPQHSSYEQYF
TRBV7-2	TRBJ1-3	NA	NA	TGTGCCAGCAGCTTCTTGACAGTCTCCTCTGGAAACACCATATATTTT	CASSFLTVSSGNTIYF
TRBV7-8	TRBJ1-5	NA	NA	TGTGCCAGCAGCTTATCATCTCCGGGGTTTGGGCAGCCCCAGCATTTT	CASSLSSPGFGQPQHF
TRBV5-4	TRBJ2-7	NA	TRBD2	TGTGCCAGCAGCTTCGCGTCCGGGACTAGCGGGATAAAGGCCTACGAGCAGTACTTC	CASSFASGTSGIKAYEQYF
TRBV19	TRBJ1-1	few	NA	TGTGCCAGCTTTAGAATGAACACTGAAGCTTTCTTT	CASFRMNTEAFF
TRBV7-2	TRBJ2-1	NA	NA	TGTGCCAGCAGCTTAGGCTGGCAAAATGAGCAGTTCTTC	CASSLGWQNEQFF
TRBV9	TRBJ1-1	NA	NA	TGTGCCAGCAGCGTTGACATCACGAACACTGAAGCTTTCTTT	CASSVDITNTEAFF
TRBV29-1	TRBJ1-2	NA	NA	TGCAGCGTTGAAGCCCCCAGGGTCTATGGCTACACCTTC	CSVEAPRVYGYTF
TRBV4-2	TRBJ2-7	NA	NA	TGTGCCACCAGGGCTCAAGCGGCCTCCTACGAGCAGTACTTC	CATRAQAASYEQYF
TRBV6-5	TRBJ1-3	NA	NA	TGTGCCAGCCTAGGCAGCTCTGGAAACACCATATATTTT	CASLGSSGNTIYF
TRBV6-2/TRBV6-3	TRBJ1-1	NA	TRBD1	TGTGCCAGCAGTTACCCCGCCAGAGGGGGCAGCACTGAAGCTTTCTTT	CASSYPARGGSTEAFF
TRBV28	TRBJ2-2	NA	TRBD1	TGTGCCAGCACGTTTAGGACAGGCCAGACCGGGGAGCTGTTTTTT	CASTFRTGQTGELFF
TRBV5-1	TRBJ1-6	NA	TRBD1	TGCGCCAGCAGCTTAGCGACAGGGGCGACTAATTCACCCCTCCACTTT	CASSLATGATNSPLHF
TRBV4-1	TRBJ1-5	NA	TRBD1	TGCGCCAGCAGCCGGGGGACAGGGGATCACAATCAGCCCCAGCATTTT	CASSRGTGDHNQPQHF
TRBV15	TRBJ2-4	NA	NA	TGTGCCACTTTCTCTGGGGGGACTGGTGGCATTCAGTACTTC	CATFSGGTGGIQYF
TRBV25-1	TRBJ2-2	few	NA	TGTGCCAGCAGCCTTTATAGGGAGCTGTTTTTT	CASSLYRELFF
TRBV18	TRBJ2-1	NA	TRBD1	TGTGCCAGCTCTCCCGGACAGGGGGCCTACAATGAGCAGTTCTTC	CASSPGQGAYNEQFF
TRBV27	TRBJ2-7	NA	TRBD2	TGTGCCAGTTCGACTAGCGGACACTCCTACGAGCAGTACTTC	CASSTSGHSYEQYF
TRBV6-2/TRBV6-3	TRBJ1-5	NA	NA	TGTGCCAGCAACCCTGTGGGGGCCAATCAGCCCCAGCATTTT	CASNPVGANQPQHF
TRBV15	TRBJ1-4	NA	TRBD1	TGTGCCACCAGCAGATTTCCTGGGACAGGAGGGGGTGAAAAACTGTTTTTT	CATSRFPGTGGGEKLFF
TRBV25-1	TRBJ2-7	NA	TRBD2	TGTGCCAGCAGTGAATTAGCGGGCAGCTCCTACGAGCAGTACTTC	CASSELAGSSYEQYF
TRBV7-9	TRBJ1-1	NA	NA	TGTGCCAGCAGCTTAACATATAACACTGAAGCTTTCTTT	CASSLTYNTEAFF
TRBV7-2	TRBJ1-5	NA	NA	TGTGCCAGCAGCTTAGTATCAGGGTTCAATCAGCCCCAGCATTTT	CASSLVSGFNQPQHF
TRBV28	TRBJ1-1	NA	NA	TGTGCCAGCAGTACTTACAGGGCGGTTGAAGCTTTCTTT	CASSTYRAVEAFF
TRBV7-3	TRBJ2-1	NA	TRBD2	TGTGCCAGCAGCTTCGGGCCTACTAGCGGGGGCTCCTTCTACAATGAGCAGTTCTTC	CASSFGPTSGGSFYNEQFF
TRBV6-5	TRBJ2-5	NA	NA	TGTGCCAGCAACCCCCAGGCTAGCTTCCAAGAGACCCAGTACTTC	CASNPQASFQETQYF
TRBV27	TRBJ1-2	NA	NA	TGTGCCAGCAGTAAGACAGGACGCTTGCTAGGCTATGGCTACACCTTC	CASSKTGRLLGYGYTF
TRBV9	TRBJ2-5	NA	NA	TGTGCCAGCAGCGCGACAGTTAGACAAGAGACCCAGTACTTC	CASSATVRQETQYF
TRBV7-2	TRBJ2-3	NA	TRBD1	TGTGCCAGCAGCTTAGGTCAGGGGGACACAGATACGCAGTATTTT	CASSLGQGDTDTQYF
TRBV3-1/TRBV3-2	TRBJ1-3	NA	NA	TGTGCCAGCAGCCAAGTCAGTCGCTCTGGAAACACCATATATTTT	CASSQVSRSGNTIYF
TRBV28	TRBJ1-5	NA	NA	TGTGCCAGCAGGCCCGCCCTAGGCGGCAATCAGCCCCAGCATTTT	CASRPALGGNQPQHF
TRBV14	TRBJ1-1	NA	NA	TGTGCCAGCAGCCAGGCAGGGAGGCAAGCTTTCTTT	CASSQAGRQAFF
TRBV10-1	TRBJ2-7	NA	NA	TGCGCCAGCAGTGGGGCCTCCCTCTACGAGCAGTACTTC	CASSGASLYEQYF
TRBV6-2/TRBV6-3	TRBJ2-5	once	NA	TGTGCCAGCAGTTATTCGGGTCTCGAAAAGACCCAGTACTTC	CASSYSGLEKTQYF
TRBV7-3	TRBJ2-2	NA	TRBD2	TGTGCCAGCAGCTTATTGGGGGCGCTGGCCGGAGCGGGAGGATTGACCGGGGAGCTGTTTTTT	CASSLLGALAGAGGLTGELFF
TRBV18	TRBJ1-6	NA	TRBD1	TGTGCCAGCTCACCAGCTGGCAGGGGGCCAAGCTCCTATAATTCACCCCTCCACTTT	CASSPAGRGPSSYNSPLHF
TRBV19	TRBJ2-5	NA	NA	TGTGCCAGTAGTAGACAGGGACTCCAAGAGACCCAGTACTTC	CASSRQGLQETQYF
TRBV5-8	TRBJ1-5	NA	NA	TGTGCCAGCAGGGAGGAGAGGAGCAATCAGCCCCAGCATTTT	CASREERSNQPQHF
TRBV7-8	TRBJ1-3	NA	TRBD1	TGTGCCAGCAGCTGGGGACAGGAGCGAAACACCATATATTTT	CASSWGQERNTIYF
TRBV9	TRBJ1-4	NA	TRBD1	TGTGCCAGCAGCGGCGGACAGGGGTTAACTAATGAAAAACTGTTTTTT	CASSGGQGLTNEKLFF
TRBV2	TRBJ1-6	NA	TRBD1	TGTGCCAGCAGGGTGGGACAGGGGGCAGGTTCACCCCTCCACTTT	CASRVGQGAGSPLHF
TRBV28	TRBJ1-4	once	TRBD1	TGTGCCAGCACCAGGGGGCCTGGTGAAAAACTGTTTTTT	CASTRGPGEKLFF